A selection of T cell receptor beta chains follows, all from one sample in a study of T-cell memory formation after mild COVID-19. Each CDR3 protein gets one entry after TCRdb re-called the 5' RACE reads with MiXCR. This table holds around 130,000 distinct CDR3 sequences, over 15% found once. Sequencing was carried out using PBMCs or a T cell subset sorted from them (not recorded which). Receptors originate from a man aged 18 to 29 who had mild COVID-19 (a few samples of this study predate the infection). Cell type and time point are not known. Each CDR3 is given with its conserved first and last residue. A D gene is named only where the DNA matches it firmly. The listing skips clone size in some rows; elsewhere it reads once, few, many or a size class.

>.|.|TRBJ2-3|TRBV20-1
CSARRVGAITDTQYF
TGCAGTGCCCGCCGTGTGGGGGCCATCACAGATACGCAGTATTTT
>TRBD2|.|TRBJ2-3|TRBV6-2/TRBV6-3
CASSYSGAGASDTQYF
TGTGCCAGCAGTTACTCGGGAGCGGGGGCCTCAGATACGCAGTATTTT
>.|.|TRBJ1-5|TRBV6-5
CASRNSAGQPQHF
TGTGCCAGCAGAAATTCCGCCGGGCAGCCCCAGCATTTT
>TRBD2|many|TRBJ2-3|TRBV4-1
CASSPSRLAGTADTQYF
TGCGCCAGCAGCCCCTCTAGGCTAGCGGGGACGGCAGATACGCAGTATTTT
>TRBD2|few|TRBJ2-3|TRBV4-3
CASSRMTSGGITDTQYF
TGCGCCAGCAGCCGGATGACTAGCGGGGGGATCACAGATACGCAGTATTTT
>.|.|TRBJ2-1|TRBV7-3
CASSRDNTYNEQFF
TGTGCCAGCAGCAGAGACAATACCTACAATGAGCAGTTCTTC
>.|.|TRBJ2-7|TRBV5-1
CASRENTDYEQYF
TGCGCCAGCCGAGAAAACACAGACTACGAGCAGTACTTC
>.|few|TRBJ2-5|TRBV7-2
CASSFDPTETQYF
TGTGCCAGCAGCTTTGACCCGACGGAGACCCAGTACTTC
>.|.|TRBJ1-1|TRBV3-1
CASSFGRGARTEAFF
TGTGCCAGCAGCTTCGGACGAGGGGCGCGGACTGAAGCTTTCTTT
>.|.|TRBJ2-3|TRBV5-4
CATGPLKDTQYF
TGTGCCACCGGGCCTTTGAAAGATACGCAGTATTTT
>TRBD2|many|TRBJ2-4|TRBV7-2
CASSLSSGGPPIQYF
TGTGCCAGCAGCCTAAGTAGCGGGGGGCCACCCATTCAGTACTTC
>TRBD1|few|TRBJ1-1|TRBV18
CASSSQGDDTEAFF
TGTGCCAGCTCCTCTCAGGGGGATGACACTGAAGCTTTCTTT
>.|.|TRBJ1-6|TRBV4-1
CASSQGPRGPSPLHF
TGCGCCAGCAGCCAAGGGCCTCGGGGTCCTTCACCCCTCCACTTT
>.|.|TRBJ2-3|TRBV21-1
CASIAGLDTQYF
TGTGCCAGCATCGCAGGGCTCGATACGCAGTATTTT
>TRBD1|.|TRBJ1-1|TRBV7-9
CASSLGAGGESEAFF
TGTGCCAGCAGCTTAGGTGCAGGGGGAGAATCAGAAGCTTTCTTT
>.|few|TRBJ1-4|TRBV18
CASSPRADNEKLFF
TGTGCCAGCTCACCCCGAGCGGATAATGAAAAACTGTTTTTT
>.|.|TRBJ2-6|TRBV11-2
CASTLGTGANVLTF
TGTGCCAGCACCCTAGGGACTGGGGCCAACGTCCTGACTTTC
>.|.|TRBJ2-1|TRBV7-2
CASSSQGGGFNEQFF
TGTGCCAGCAGCTCCCAGGGGGGGGGATTCAATGAGCAGTTCTTC
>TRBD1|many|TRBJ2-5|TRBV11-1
CASRNRDRGEETQYF
TGTGCCAGCAGGAACCGGGACAGAGGGGAAGAGACCCAGTACTTC
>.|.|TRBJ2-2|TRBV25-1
CASRSQGNTGELFF
TGTGCCAGCAGATCACAGGGAAACACCGGGGAGCTGTTTTTT
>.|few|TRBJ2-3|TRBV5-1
CASSLSLPFGVQYF
TGCGCCAGCAGCTTGTCCCTCCCATTTGGTGTGCAGTATTTT
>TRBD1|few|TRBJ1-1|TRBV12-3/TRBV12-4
CASSLDRGWTEAFF
TGTGCCAGCAGTTTAGACAGGGGCTGGACTGAAGCTTTCTTT
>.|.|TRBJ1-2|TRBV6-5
CASSYLDGNYGYTF
TGTGCCAGCAGTTATTTGGACGGAAACTATGGCTACACCTTC
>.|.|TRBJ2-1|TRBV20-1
CSARTPRGEGVNEQFF
TGCAGTGCTAGAACTCCCCGGGGCGAGGGAGTCAATGAGCAGTTCTTC
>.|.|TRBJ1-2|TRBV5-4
CASSLSPGARDGYTF
TGTGCCAGCAGCTTGAGTCCAGGCGCTAGGGATGGCTACACCTTC
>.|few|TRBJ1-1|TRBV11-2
CASSYRVSEAFF
TGTGCCAGCAGCTACAGAGTCTCTGAAGCTTTCTTT
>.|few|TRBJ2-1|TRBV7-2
CASSPQTGRNEQFF
TGTGCCAGCAGCCCCCAGACTGGCCGCAATGAGCAGTTCTTC
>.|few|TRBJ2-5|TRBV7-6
CASSRGQTSQETQYF
TGTGCCAGCAGCAGGGGACAGACTAGTCAAGAGACCCAGTACTTC
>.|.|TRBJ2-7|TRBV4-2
CASSLSPSGPYEQYF
TGTGCCAGCAGCCTCAGTCCCAGCGGGCCCTACGAGCAGTACTTC
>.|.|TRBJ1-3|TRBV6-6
CASSFPGSGNTIYF
TGTGCCAGCAGTTTCCCGGGTTCTGGAAACACCATATATTTT
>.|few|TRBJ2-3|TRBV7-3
CASSPLGTDTQYF
TGTGCCAGCAGCCCCCTCGGCACAGATACGCAGTATTTT
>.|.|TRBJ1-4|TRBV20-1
CSATVAGYEKLFF
TGCAGTGCCACGGTGGCGGGGTATGAAAAACTGTTTTTT
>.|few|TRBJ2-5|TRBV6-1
CASSEAGGETQYF
TGTGCCAGCAGTGAAGCGGGTGGGGAGACCCAGTACTTC
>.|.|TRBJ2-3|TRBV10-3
CAITAKGSTDTQYF
TGTGCCATCACAGCCAAGGGGTCAACAGATACGCAGTATTTT
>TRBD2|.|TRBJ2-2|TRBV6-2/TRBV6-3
CASSSRLAGSTGELFF
TGTGCCAGCAGTTCCCGACTAGCGGGGAGCACCGGGGAGCTGTTTTTT
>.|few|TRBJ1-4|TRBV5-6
CASSYPAATNEKLFF
TGTGCCAGTTCTTATCCCGCGGCAACTAATGAAAAACTGTTTTTT
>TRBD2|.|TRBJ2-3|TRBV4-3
CASSQDVREGDTQYF
TGCGCCAGCAGCCAAGATGTGAGGGAGGGAGATACGCAGTATTTT
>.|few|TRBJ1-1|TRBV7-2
CASSIQGGGNTEAFF
TGTGCCAGCAGCATTCAGGGAGGGGGGAACACTGAAGCTTTCTTT
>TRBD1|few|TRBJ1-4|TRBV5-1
CASSKQGGDEKLFF
TGCGCCAGCAGCAAACAGGGGGGGGATGAAAAACTGTTTTTT
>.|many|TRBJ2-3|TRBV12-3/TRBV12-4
CASSSAVQTDTQYF
TGTGCCAGCAGTTCCGCCGTGCAGACAGATACGCAGTATTTT
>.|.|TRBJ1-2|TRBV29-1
CSVDPQGSNYGYTF
TGCAGCGTCGACCCGCAGGGGAGTAACTATGGCTACACCTTC
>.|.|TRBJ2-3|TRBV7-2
CASRGVDTQYF
TGTGCCAGCCGGGGAGTGGATACGCAGTATTTT
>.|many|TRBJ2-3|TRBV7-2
CASSLAPAGDTQYF
TGTGCCAGCAGCTTAGCGCCCGCGGGAGATACGCAGTATTTT
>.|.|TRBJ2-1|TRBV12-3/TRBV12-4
CASSPNRRGNEQFF
TGTGCCAGCAGTCCCAACAGGAGGGGCAATGAGCAGTTCTTC